This passage covers 25 T cell receptor beta chains from one sample sequenced in a study of cytomegalovirus exposure and HLA in healthy donors. 60 Vbeta and 13 Jbeta primers were used in PCR. The table came from immunoSEQ multiplex PCR; TCRdb's copy has only in-frame clones and leaves some out. The repertoire consists of 130,000 or so clones, with 82% occurring once and the leading ten covering 1.5%. Sequences were obtained from PBMCs. These receptors all stem from a young woman in good health and CMV-seronegative.

This clone was seen only a few times. The chain is built from TRBV9 and TRBJ2-2; D perhaps matches TRBD1 (7 bases). The CDR3 consists of 14 residues. In germline, CDR1 is SGDLS, CDR2 YYNGEE. Trimming removed 0 bases from V and 5 bases from J, with 8 bases in between. The CDR3 nucleotides read TGTGCCAGCAGCGTAGCAGGGGGGACCGGGGAGCTGTTTTTT. Residues: CASSVAGGTGELFF.

Only one count was recorded for this clone. V usage is TRBV10-3 and J usage is TRBJ2-2; 10 bases match TRBD2. V lost 7 bases and J lost 5; bases outside the gene matches: 10. The CDR3 covers 16 residues. The germline CDR1 and CDR2 sequences are ENHRY and SYGVKD. In DNA, the CDR3 is TGTGCCATCAAAGGAGCGGGAGGGCCGACGACCGGGGAGCTGTTTTTT. Amino acids: CAIKGAGGPTTGELFF.

This chain uses TRBV11-1 with TRBJ2-1, with 10 bases that match TRBD1. Germline V gives CDR1 SGHAT, CDR2 FQDESV (reference sequence). V was clipped by 5 bases and J by 4 bases; unmatched bases: 11. The CDR3 spans 17 residues. In nucleotides, the CDR3 is TGTGCCAGCAGCGCCCGACAGGGGGCTCTTACGTACAATGAGCAGTTCTTC. Protein sequence: CASSARQGALTYNEQFF.

The chain is built from TRBV2 and TRBJ2-2; 7 nucleotides line up with TRBD2. Germline V lookup: CDR1 SNHLY, CDR2 FYNNEI. The CDR3 totals 15 residues. V lost 10 bases, J lost 6 bases, and 14 bases stayed unmatched. In DNA, the CDR3 is TGTGCCACCCGGAGGGTTATGACTAGCTCCGGGGAGCTGTTTTTT. Amino acid sequence: CATRRVMTSSGELFF.

The chain employs TRBV15 and TRBJ2-2; D is possibly TRBD1 (5 bases). The CDR3 runs 17 residues. Germline lookup yields CDR1 LNHNV and CDR2 YYDKDF (reference sequence). Trimming removed 1 base at V and 3 bases at J, with 15 bases between. CDR3 region: CATSRGLQVKDTGELFF. As DNA, the CDR3 is TGTGCCACCAGCAGAGGTCTACAGGTAAAAGACACCGGGGAGCTGTTTTTT.

This clone was counted between two and nine times. The rearrangement links TRBV4-2 to TRBJ2-5; a weak D match, TRBD2 (5 bases). CDR3 length equals 15 residues. V lost 4 bases, J lost 2 bases, and 14 bases lay in between. Germline V gene data show CDR1 as LGHNA and CDR2 as YNFKEQ. The CDR3 nucleotides are TGTGCCAGCAGCCCCCGGGGAGAGGTGCAAGAGACCCAGTACTTC. Its protein is CASSPRGEVQETQYF.

The chain is built from TRBV18 and TRBJ2-7; TRBD2 is a possible D gene (6 bases). The CDR3 totals 15 residues. The germline gives CDR1 KGHSH, CDR2 LQKENI. V lost 3 bases, J lost 5 bases, and 17 bases lay in between. CDR3 nucleotides: TGTGCCAGCTCACCCCCGGGTAGCGGCCACAACGAGCAGTACTTC. It codes for CASSPPGSGHNEQYF.

This clone appeared once. The chain uses TRBV6-1 and TRBJ1-1; D gene uncertain. V dropped 6 bases and J dropped 2 bases, with 16 bases sitting between them. This CDR3 is built from 15 residues. The germline CDR1 and CDR2 sequences are MNHNS and SASEGT. CDR3 in DNA: TGTGCCAGCAGGCCCACCGTGGCAGTCAACACTGAAGCTTTCTTT. The encoded protein is CASRPTVAVNTEAFF.

The rearrangement links TRBV6-1 to TRBJ1-2; TRBD1 agrees at 10 bases. Trimming cost V 6 bases and J 2 bases; bases outside gene matches: 3. The CDR3 totals 14 residues. Germline V CDR1 and CDR2: MNHNS, SASEGT. CDR3 region: CASSSGQGNYGYTF. CDR3 DNA sequence: TGTGCCAGCAGCTCGGGACAGGGGAACTATGGCTACACCTTC.

The V call is TRBV15, the J call TRBJ1-1; D gene unclear. The CDR3 is 14 residues long. Germline CDR1 and CDR2: LNHNV and YYDKDF (reference sequence). The V gene lost 5 bases and the J gene lost 1 base, with 11 bases spanning the gap. The CDR3 DNA reads TGTGCCACCAGCGTAGACTATCGGAACACTGAAGCTTTCTTT. It codes for CATSVDYRNTEAFF.

V is TRBV5-6 and J is TRBJ1-2; D unresolved. Germline lookup yields CDR1 SGHDT and CDR2 YYEEEE. This CDR3 is 14 amino acids long. V dropped 0 bases and J dropped 4 bases, with 10 bases sitting between them. The CDR3 coding sequence is TGTGCCAGCAGCTTGGCCCGGACTCTCTATGGCTACACCTTC. This translates into CASSLARTLYGYTF.

The chain joins TRBV7-9 to TRBJ1-1, with D perhaps matching TRBD1 (5 bases). The V and J ends lost 3 bases and 2 bases respectively, with 7 bases between them. CDR1 and CDR2 (germline): SEHNR, FQNEAQ (reference sequence). This CDR3 is built from 13 residues. The CDR3 DNA sequence: TGTGCCAGCAGCTTCGACAGCAACACTGAAGCTTTCTTT. Protein: CASSFDSNTEAFF.

The sample holds a few counts of this clone. CDR3: CASSHTGVTEAFF. CDR3 coding DNA: TGTGCCAGCAGCCATACAGGGGTTACTGAAGCTTTCTTT. V gene TRBV11-2 combines with J gene TRBJ1-1, with 7 bases that match TRBD1. The CDR3 covers 13 residues. The trim removed 5 bases at V and 5 bases at J, leaving 5 bases unmatched. Germline V lookup: CDR1 SGHAT, CDR2 FQNNGV.

A few counts support this clone. The V and J genes are TRBV6-1 and TRBJ1-1, with TRBD1 as a possible D gene (5 bases). Between the trimmed V and J ends, which lost 10 bases and 2 bases, there was a span of 8 bases. CDR3 length equals 11 residues. CDR1 and CDR2 from the germline V gene are MNHNS and SASEGT. CDR3 residues: CANQGNTEAFF. The CDR3, as DNA: TGTGCCAATCAGGGTAACACTGAAGCTTTCTTT.

This clone has a single count. The J gene is TRBJ1-1, the V gene TRBV7-9; perhaps TRBD1 as D (5 bases). Trimming pared 5 bases from V and 0 bases from J, leaving 10 bases between. Germline V CDR1 and CDR2: SEHNR, FQNEAQ (reference sequence). CDR3 size: 14 residues. The DNA for the CDR3 is TGTGCCAGCAGCGCCGACAGTATGAACACTGAAGCTTTCTTT. Protein: CASSADSMNTEAFF.

This clone appeared once. A read error may account for a junction end that differs from germline. CDR3 bases: TGTGCCAGCAGCCCCAGCTCTGGGGCCAACGGCCTGACTTTC. It translates to CASSPSSGANGLTF. The V gene is TRBV13, the J gene TRBJ2-6, with D perhaps TRBD1 (5 bases). Per the germline V gene, CDR1 is PRHDT and CDR2 is FYEKMQ (reference sequence). This CDR3 comprises 14 residues.

The V call is TRBV19, the J call TRBJ2-1; 8 bases align to TRBD1. CDR1 and CDR2 (germline): LNHDA, SQIVND (reference sequence). V trimming: 5 bases; J trimming: 2 bases; junction bases outside the gene matches: 5. The CDR3 has 15 residues. CDR3 nucleotides: TGTGCCAGTAGTGGGGACAGGACTGCCTACAATGAGCAGTTCTTC. Its protein is CASSGDRTAYNEQFF.

The V and J genes are TRBV6-1 and TRBJ2-1; TRBD2 matches 9 bases. The CDR3 spans 15 residues. The ends lost 8 bases at V and 7 bases at J; junction bases unmatched: 12. The germline CDR1 and CDR2 sequences are MNHNS and SASEGT. CDR3 nucleotides: TGTGCCAGCGAGTCCAGGACTAGCGATCGGAATGAGCAGTTCTTC. Protein sequence: CASESRTSDRNEQFF.

This clone has a handful of counts. The rearrangement links TRBV27 to TRBJ2-7; 8 nucleotides align to TRBD2. J was trimmed by 5 bases and V by 2 bases; bases with no gene match: 11. This CDR3 spans 16 amino acids. The germline V gene encodes CDR1 MNHEY and CDR2 SMNVEV (reference sequence). CDR3 residues: CASSLAAGGVIHEQYF. The CDR3 DNA is TGTGCCAGCAGTTTAGCCGCGGGGGGCGTCATCCACGAGCAGTACTTC.

The rearrangement joins TRBV18 to TRBJ2-3; no firm D call. Germline CDR1 KGHSH, CDR2 LQKENI. This CDR3 contains 15 residues. Trimming took 1 base from V and 0 from J, leaving 8 bases between them. DNA for the CDR3: TGTGCCAGCTCACCACAACAGACGAGCACAGATACGCAGTATTTT. Translation gives CASSPQQTSTDTQYF.

The chain uses TRBV4-3 and TRBJ1-1, with D perhaps TRBD1 (5 bases). CDR3 length: 15 amino acids. Deletions cut 6 bases from V and 0 bases from J, with 14 bases between. Germline-derived CDR1 and CDR2 are LGHNA and YSLEER. In DNA, the CDR3 is TGCGCCAGCAGACTGGACAACCGAATGAACACTGAAGCTTTCTTT. As protein: CASRLDNRMNTEAFF.

The chain has TRBV5-1 and TRBJ2-2; 11 bases line up with TRBD2. Per germline, CDR1 SGHRS and CDR2 YFSETQ. The trim removed 3 bases at V and 2 bases at J, leaving 6 bases unmatched. This CDR3 has 17 residues. The CDR3 DNA follows: TGCGCCAGCAGCTCCCTGACTAGCGGGACCAACACCGGGGAGCTGTTTTTT. Translated, it gives CASSSLTSGTNTGELFF.

V gene TRBV5-4 combines with J gene TRBJ1-2, with D maybe TRBD1 (6 bases). CDR1 SGHNT and CDR2 YYREEE come from the germline V gene (reference sequence). Between the trimmed V and J ends, which lost 3 bases and 4 bases, there was a span of 16 bases. This CDR3 has 15 residues. The DNA of the CDR3 is TGTGCCAGCAGCTGGGCGGCAGGGGATATCTATGGCTACACCTTC. Protein product: CASSWAAGDIYGYTF. The variable domain in full, with the rest retrieved from reference TRBV5-4 and TRBJ1-2, is ETGVTQSPTHLIKTRGQQVTLRCSSQSGHNTVSWYQQALGQGPQFIFQYYREEENGRGNFPPRFSGLQFPNYSSELNVNALELDDSALYLCASSWAAGDIYGYTFGSGTRLTVV.

The chain employs TRBV6-4 and TRBJ1-2; tentative D call: TRBD1 (5 bases). Germline V gene data show CDR1 as MRHNA and CDR2 as SNTAGT. The V end was cut by 3 bases, the J end by 6 bases, with 17 bases between. The CDR3 contains 15 residues. The CDR3 reads CASSDPGRGSNGYTF. The CDR3 bases are TGTGCCAGCAGTGATCCAGGGAGGGGATCGAATGGCTACACCTTC.

The sample holds one count of this clone. J is TRBJ1-1 and V is TRBV30; no clear D gene. V was trimmed by 4 bases and J by 1 base, leaving 4 bases between them. Germline-derived CDR1 and CDR2 are GTSNPN and SVGIG (reference sequence). This CDR3 comprises 11 residues. The CDR3 spells CAWNRNTEAFF. The CDR3 region has the DNA TGTGCCTGGAATAGGAACACTGAAGCTTTCTTT.